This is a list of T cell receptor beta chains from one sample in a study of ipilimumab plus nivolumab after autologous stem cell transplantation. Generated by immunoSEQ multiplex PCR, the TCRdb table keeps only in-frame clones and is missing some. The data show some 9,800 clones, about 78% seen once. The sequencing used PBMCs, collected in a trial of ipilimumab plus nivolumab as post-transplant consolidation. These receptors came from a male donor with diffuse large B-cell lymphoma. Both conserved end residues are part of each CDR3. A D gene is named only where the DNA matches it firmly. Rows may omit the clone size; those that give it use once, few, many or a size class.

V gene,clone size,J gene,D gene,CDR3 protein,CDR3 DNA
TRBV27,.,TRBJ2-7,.,CASSLLPGRHEQYF,TGTGCCAGCAGTTTACTGCCAGGGCGACACGAGCAGTACTTC
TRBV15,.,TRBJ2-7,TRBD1,CATSTSGQGAYEQYF,TGTGCCACCAGCACATCGGGACAGGGTGCCTACGAGCAGTACTTC
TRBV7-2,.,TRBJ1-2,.,CASSLTGLSNLPPNYGYTF,TGTGCCAGCAGCCTAACAGGGCTAAGTAACCTTCCTCCTAACTATGGCTACACCTTC
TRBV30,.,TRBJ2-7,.,CAWEGGGGPPYEQYF,TGTGCCTGGGAGGGGGGGGGCGGGCCCCCCTACGAGCAGTACTTC
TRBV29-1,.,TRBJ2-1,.,CSVAGQRYNEQFF,TGCAGCGTCGCGGGACAGAGGTACAATGAGCAGTTCTTC
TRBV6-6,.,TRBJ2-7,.,CASSYSGDSHPYEQYF,TGTGCCAGCAGTTACTCGGGGGACTCGCACCCCTACGAGCAGTACTTC
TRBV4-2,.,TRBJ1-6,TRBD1,CASSLYIEPGQGHSPLHF,TGTGCCAGCAGCCTCTACATCGAACCGGGACAGGGTCATTCACCCCTCCACTTT
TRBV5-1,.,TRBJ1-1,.,CASSIQGNTEAFF,TGCGCCAGCAGCATACAGGGGAACACTGAAGCTTTCTTT
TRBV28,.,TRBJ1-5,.,CASSFELGGASNQPQHF,TGTGCCAGCAGTTTTGAATTGGGCGGAGCCAGCAATCAGCCCCAGCATTTT
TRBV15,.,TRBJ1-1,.,CATSRDREDTEAFF,TGTGCCACCAGCAGAGATCGGGAAGACACTGAAGCTTTCTTT
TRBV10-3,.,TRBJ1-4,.,CAIGEGMGEKLFF,TGTGCCATCGGAGAGGGTATGGGTGAAAAACTGTTTTTT
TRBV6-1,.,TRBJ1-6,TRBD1,CASREQGSPYNSPLHF,TGTGCCAGCAGGGAACAGGGGAGTCCCTATAATTCACCCCTCCACTTT
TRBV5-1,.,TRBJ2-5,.,CASSLLTGQETQYF,TGCGCCAGCAGCTTGTTGACTGGTCAAGAGACCCAGTACTTC
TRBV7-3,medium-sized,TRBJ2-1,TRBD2,CASSPYASGGNNEQFF,TGTGCCAGCAGCCCTTACGCTAGCGGGGGGAACAATGAGCAGTTCTTC
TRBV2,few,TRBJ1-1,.,CASSEAGFEAFF,TGTGCCAGCAGTGAAGCAGGGTTTGAAGCTTTCTTT
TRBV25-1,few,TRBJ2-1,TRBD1,CAPTRRGRGSYNEQFF,TGTGCCCCTACCCGCCGGGGCAGGGGGTCCTACAATGAGCAGTTCTTC
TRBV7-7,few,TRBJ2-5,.,CASSLWAGETQYF,TGTGCCAGCAGCTTATGGGCGGGAGAGACCCAGTACTTC
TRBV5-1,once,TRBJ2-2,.,CASSLTINTGELFF,TGCGCCAGCAGCTTGACTATTAACACCGGGGAGCTGTTTTTT
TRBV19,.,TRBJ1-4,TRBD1,CASSIGTGSTTNEKLFF,TGTGCCAGTAGTATCGGGACAGGGTCGACAACTAATGAAAAACTGTTTTTT
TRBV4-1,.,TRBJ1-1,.,CASSQEAWNTEAFF,TGCGCCAGCAGCCAAGAGGCCTGGAACACTGAAGCTTTCTTT
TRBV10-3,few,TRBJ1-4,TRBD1,CAISETGATNEKLFF,TGTGCCATCAGCGAGACAGGGGCAACTAATGAAAAACTGTTTTTT
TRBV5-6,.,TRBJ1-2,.,CASSSDRGQGSYGYTF,TGTGCCAGCAGCTCAGATCGAGGGCAGGGAAGCTATGGCTACACCTTC
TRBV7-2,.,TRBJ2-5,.,CASSLGVGSGAGWAQYF,TGTGCCAGCAGCTTAGGGGTCGGTAGTGGGGCGGGCTGGGCCCAGTACTTC
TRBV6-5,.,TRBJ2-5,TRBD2,CASRLAGGQETQYF,TGTGCCAGCAGACTAGCGGGGGGGCAAGAGACCCAGTACTTC
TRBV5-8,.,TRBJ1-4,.,CASSLGQPTNEKLFF,TGTGCCAGCAGCTTGGGGCAGCCTACTAATGAAAAACTGTTTTTT
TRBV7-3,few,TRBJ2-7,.,CASSTMPGGEQYF,TGTGCCAGCAGCACCATGCCAGGAGGGGAGCAGTACTTC
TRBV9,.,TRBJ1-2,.,CASSVGLTINYGYTF,TGTGCCAGCAGCGTAGGACTCACCATTAACTATGGCTACACCTTC
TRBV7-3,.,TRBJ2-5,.,CASSLGLRETQYF,TGTGCCAGCAGCTTAGGCCTTAGAGAGACCCAGTACTTC
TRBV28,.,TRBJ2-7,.,CASSNSPGTNEQYF,TGTGCCAGCAGCAATTCCCCTGGGACAAACGAGCAGTACTTC
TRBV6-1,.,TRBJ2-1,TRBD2,CATSNSGGEMDEQFF,TGTGCCACATCTAATAGCGGGGGCGAAATGGATGAGCAGTTCTTC
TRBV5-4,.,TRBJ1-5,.,CASSYEQGPQHF,TGTGCCAGCAGCTACGAACAGGGGCCCCAGCATTTT
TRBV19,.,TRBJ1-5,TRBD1,CASSRTGTGGLYGNQPQHF,TGTGCCAGTAGCAGAACCGGGACAGGGGGCCTGTATGGCAATCAGCCCCAGCATTTT
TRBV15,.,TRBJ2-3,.,CATSAGRRTDTQYF,TGTGCCACCTCCGCGGGGAGGCGCACAGATACGCAGTATTTT
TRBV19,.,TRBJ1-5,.,CASSLGGYSNQPQHF,TGTGCCAGTAGTCTAGGGGGTTATAGCAATCAGCCCCAGCATTTT
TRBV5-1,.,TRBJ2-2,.,CASSLFVESAGGDTGELFF,TGCGCCAGCAGCTTGTTTGTAGAATCGGCGGGTGGGGACACCGGGGAGCTGTTTTTT
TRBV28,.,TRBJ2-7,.,CASSPVAASYEQYF,TGTGCCAGCAGCCCCGTAGCTGCCTCTTACGAGCAGTACTTC
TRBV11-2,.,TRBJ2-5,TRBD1,CASSSKPTGFEETQYF,TGTGCCAGCAGCTCGAAGCCGACAGGGTTCGAGGAGACCCAGTACTTC
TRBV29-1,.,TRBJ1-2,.,CSVDQGAGGGYTF,TGCAGCGTTGATCAGGGTGCCGGAGGTGGCTACACCTTC
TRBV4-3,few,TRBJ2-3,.,CASSQGRGVDTQYF,TGCGCCAGCAGCCAAGGGCGGGGTGTAGATACGCAGTATTTT
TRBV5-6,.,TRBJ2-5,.,CASSLMGTTKWGETQYF,TGTGCCAGCAGCCTGATGGGGACAACAAAATGGGGGGAGACCCAGTACTTC
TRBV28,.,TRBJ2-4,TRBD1,CASSLGRGRDKNIQYF,TGTGCCAGCAGTTTAGGCAGGGGGCGCGACAAAAACATTCAGTACTTC
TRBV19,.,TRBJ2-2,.,CAKDKANTGELFF,TGTGCCAAGGACAAAGCGAACACCGGGGAGCTGTTTTTT
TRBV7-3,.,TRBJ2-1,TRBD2,CASSSPVETSGGASYNEQFF,TGTGCCAGCAGCTCTCCGGTGGAGACTAGCGGGGGGGCCTCCTACAATGAGCAGTTCTTC
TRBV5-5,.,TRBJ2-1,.,CASSPDWDSYNEQFF,TGTGCCAGCAGCCCGGACTGGGACTCCTACAATGAGCAGTTCTTC
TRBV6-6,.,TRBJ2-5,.,CASNGYQETQYF,TGTGCCAGCAATGGATATCAAGAGACCCAGTACTTC
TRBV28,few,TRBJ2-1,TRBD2,CASSFVGAGGLGEQFF,TGTGCCAGCAGTTTCGTGGGAGCGGGGGGATTGGGTGAGCAGTTCTTC
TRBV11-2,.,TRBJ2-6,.,CASSLGSSGANVLTF,TGTGCCAGCAGCTTAGGGAGCTCTGGGGCCAACGTCCTGACTTTC
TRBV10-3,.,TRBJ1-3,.,CATSLGTGNTIYF,TGTGCCACCTCCCTTGGCACTGGAAACACCATATATTTT